Below are 21 T cell receptor beta chains sequenced from a single sample in a study of T cells in Graves' hyperthyroidism and ophthalmopathy. Amplification of TCR beta CDR3 regions used RNA as the template. Primed by the HTBI set, a first-round RT-PCR was run on the TCR CDR3. TCRdb reprocessed the multiplex PCR reads via MiXCR and lists one record per CDR3 protein. The sample includes approximately 590,000 distinct CDR3 sequences, 15% to 18% of them seen just once. The sample taken for sequencing was blood. These receptors were collected from a woman younger than 45 with Graves' hyperthyroidism.

This clonotype was seen at least ten times. This chain joins TRBV6-1 and TRBJ2-3, with 13 bases aligning to TRBD2. V trimming: 4 bases; J trimming: 2 bases; junction bases outside the gene matches: 9. CDR1 is MNHNS, CDR2 SASEGT, per germline. This CDR3 spans 18 amino acids. CDR3 sequence (DNA): TGTGCCAGCAGTGGACTAGCGGGAGGCACGGACTACACAGATACGCAGTATTTT. This gives the protein CASSGLAGGTDYTDTQYF.

This clonotype has a count of ten or more. The J gene is TRBJ1-5, the V gene TRBV7-9, with D possibly matching TRBD1 (5 bases). V was pared by 0 bases and J by 6 bases, with 15 bases between. The CDR3 loop spans 16 amino acids. CDR1 is SEHNR, CDR2 FQNEAQ, per germline (reference sequence). The chain's CDR3 is CASSLATAEGRQPQHF. In nucleotides, the CDR3 is TGTGCCAGCAGCTTAGCAACCGCTGAGGGACGTCAGCCCCAGCATTTT.

The chain couples TRBV14 to TRBJ1-1; unclear D gene. The germline V and J ends were trimmed by 3 bases and 6 bases, with 17 bases remaining between them. The CDR3 runs 15 residues. The germline V gene has CDR1 SGHDN and CDR2 FVKESK. DNA for the CDR3: TGTGCCAGCAGCCATTCCGCAGGCATAGGCCCTGAAGCTTTCTTT. This translates into CASSHSAGIGPEAFF.

Many counts were recorded for this clonotype. The genes are TRBV6-1 and TRBJ2-7; possible D gene TRBD2, 6 bases. The V end lost 7 bases, the J end lost 2 bases, and 12 bases lay between the germline ends. The CDR3 extends over 13 amino acids. Germline V gene sequence: CDR1 MNHNS, CDR2 SASEGT. CDR3 DNA: TGTGCCAGCAACGGCGGGACCGCCTACGAGCAGTACTTC. This translates into CASNGGTAYEQYF.

Notes on this clonotype: A much bigger clone sits one base away, suggesting this may be a read error. The chain uses TRBV7-2 and TRBJ2-7, with 7 bases that match TRBD1. The DNA end is more similar to TRBJ2-1, so the J call may be wrong. The germline V gene has CDR1 SGHTA and CDR2 FQGNSA. The CDR3 is 16 amino acids. The CDR3 DNA reads TGTGCCAGCAGCTTAGCTTTCCCCAGGGGGTCCTACGAGCAGTTCTTC. It specifies CASSLAFPRGSYEQFF.

J is TRBJ2-3 and V is TRBV7-9; 13 positions match TRBD2. Germline V gene lookup returns CDR1 SEHNR and CDR2 FQNEAQ (reference sequence). This CDR3 is 15 amino acids long. Trimming removed 5 bases from V and 8 bases from J; junction bases left unmatched: 7. DNA of the CDR3: TGTGCCAGCAGCCTACTAGCGGGGGGGCCGAGTACGCAGTATTTT. Amino acid sequence: CASSLLAGGPSTQYF.

This clonotype was found many times. This chain links TRBV12-3 or TRBV12-4 with TRBJ2-7; D gene unclear. This CDR3 contains 12 residues. Between the trimmed V and J ends, which lost 6 bases and 3 bases, there was a span of 9 bases. The CDR3: CASSRGGYEQYF. The CDR3 DNA follows: TGTGCCAGCAGCCGAGGCGGCTACGAGCAGTACTTC.

This clonotype was detected ten times or more. The chain uses TRBV7-9 and TRBJ2-1, with 8 bases fitting TRBD2. V gave up 4 bases and J gave up 8 bases; unmatched junction bases: 10. This CDR3 spans 15 amino acids. Germline loops: CDR1 SEHNR, CDR2 FQNEAQ (reference sequence). The DNA of the CDR3 is TGTGCCAGCAGCTCGGGGGGGGGCGCAGGCTATGAGCAGTTCTTC. Protein product: CASSSGGGAGYEQFF.

This clonotype occurred many times. This chain joins TRBV9 and TRBJ2-1; TRBD1 matches 9 bases. The CDR3 loop spans 18 amino acids. The V segment lost 0 bases and the J segment 7 bases; nucleotides outside the gene matches: 14. Germline V gene lookup returns CDR1 SGDLS and CDR2 YYNGEE. CDR3 sequence: CASSVGSGLGQGRNEQFF. CDR3 DNA: TGTGCCAGCAGCGTAGGTTCGGGGCTGGGACAGGGTAGGAATGAGCAGTTCTTC. The variable domain in full, with the rest retrieved from reference TRBV9 and TRBJ2-1, is DSGVTQTPKHLITATGQRVTLRCSPRSGDLSVYWYQQSLDQGLQFLIQYYNGEERAKGNILERFSAQQFPDLHSELNLSSLELGDSALYFCASSVGSGLGQGRNEQFFGPGTRLTVL.

The chain is built from TRBV2 and TRBJ1-2, with D uncertain. Germline CDR1 SNHLY, CDR2 FYNNEI. The CDR3 contains 14 residues. Trimming removed 4 bases from V and 3 bases from J, with 12 bases in between. The CDR3 DNA reads TGTGCCAGCAGTGTTTTCAGAGGAGACTATGGCTACACCTTC. Its translation is CASSVFRGDYGYTF.

At least ten counts were recorded for this clonotype. The chain carries TRBV27 and TRBJ2-5; TRBD1 matches at 7 bases. The CDR3 extends over 16 amino acids. Trimming at V came to 6 bases and at J to 4 bases, leaving 14 bases not matched to a gene. The V gene's germline CDR1 is MNHEY and CDR2 SMNVEV (reference sequence). CDR3 sequence (DNA): TGTGCCAGCAGGAAACAGGGGCCCAATGGGGGAGAGACCCAGTACTTC. Translated: CASRKQGPNGGETQYF.

This clonotype was detected a few times. The J gene is TRBJ2-5, the V gene TRBV4-1; D is possibly TRBD1 (5 bases). V lost 5 bases, J lost 7 bases, and 17 bases lay in between. Per germline, CDR1 MGHRA and CDR2 YSYEKL. CDR3 length: 14 amino acids. The CDR3 sequence: CASSYPGQDATQYF. The CDR3 nucleotides read TGCGCCAGCAGCTACCCTGGACAAGATGCGACCCAGTACTTC.

This clonotype showed up just a few times. The J gene is TRBJ2-3, the V gene TRBV7-3; no definite D call. Germline V CDR1 and CDR2: SGHTA, FQGTGA. This CDR3 is 14 amino acids long. The V gene lost 6 bases and the J gene lost 0 bases, with 10 bases spanning the gap. CDR3 bases: TGTGCCAGCAGGGCCCGTGGGAGCACAGATACGCAGTATTTT. This encodes CASRARGSTDTQYF. The whole variable domain, filled in from reference TRBV7-3 and TRBJ2-3, reads GAGVSQTPSNKVTEKGKYVELRCDPISGHTALYWYRQSLGQGPEFLIYFQGTGAADDSGLPNDRFFAVRPEGSVSTLKIQRTERGDSAVYLCASRARGSTDTQYFGPGTRLTVL.

The table lists this clonotype with many counts. The J gene is TRBJ2-1, the V gene TRBV7-2; 8 bases are a match to TRBD1. CDR1 is SGHTA, CDR2 FQGNSA, per germline. V was clipped by 3 bases and J by 2 bases; unmatched bases: 3. CDR3 length equals 15 residues. The CDR3 sequence: CASSLETGAYNEQFF. The CDR3 DNA reads TGTGCCAGCAGCTTGGAGACAGGGGCCTACAATGAGCAGTTCTTC.

This clonotype was seen many times. The chain is built from TRBV7-3 and TRBJ2-2; D gene uncertain. V shed 4 bases and J shed 0 bases, with 6 bases lying between them. The length of the CDR3 is 14 residues. The germline V gene encodes CDR1 SGHTA and CDR2 FQGTGA. CDR3 region: CASSSSANTGELFF. For the CDR3, the DNA is TGTGCCAGCAGCTCAAGCGCGAACACCGGGGAGCTGTTTTTT.

Only a few counts were recorded for this clonotype. J is TRBJ2-1 and V is TRBV27, with 12 bases matching TRBD2. Germline CDR1 is MNHEY and CDR2 is SMNVEV (reference sequence). This CDR3 is built from 20 residues. Germline trimming cut 8 bases from V and 2 bases from J; bases unmatched to any gene: 19. The CDR3 DNA reads TGTGCCAGCTACCTACAGGGGCTAGGACTAGCGGGAATACCCTACAATGAGCAGTTCTTC. Amino acid sequence: CASYLQGLGLAGIPYNEQFF.

This chain connects TRBV27 to TRBJ2-7, with TRBD2 matching over 10 bases. Trimming cost V 6 bases and J 4 bases; bases outside gene matches: 9. This CDR3 has 15 residues. Per germline, CDR1 MNHEY and CDR2 SMNVEV (reference sequence). The DNA of the CDR3 is TGTGCCAGCAGCCAAGATCTAGCGGGAGAGTACGAGCAGTACTTC. It encodes CASSQDLAGEYEQYF.

This clonotype was counted many times. The chain uses TRBV2 and TRBJ2-1; D might be TRBD2 (5 bases). Between the trimmed V and J ends, which lost 7 bases and 3 bases, there was a span of 10 bases. Germline V lookup: CDR1 SNHLY, CDR2 FYNNEI. The CDR3 runs to 13 residues. The CDR3 is CASNPSSYNEQFF. The CDR3, as DNA: TGTGCCAGCAATCCTAGCAGCTACAATGAGCAGTTCTTC.

The table lists this clonotype with many counts. V usage is TRBV3-1 and J usage is TRBJ1-2; D is undetermined. There are 14 residues in the CDR3. Germline V gives CDR1 LGHDT, CDR2 YNNKEL (reference sequence). The V end was cut by 4 bases, the J end by 8 bases, with 17 bases between. The CDR3 DNA reads as TGTGCCAGCAGCCGCTCGGAAGTGACGGAAGGCTACACCTTC. Protein: CASSRSEVTEGYTF. The full variable domain, its missing parts supplied by reference TRBV3-1 and TRBJ1-2, is DTAVSQTPKYLVTQMGNDKSIKCEQNLGHDTMYWYKQDSKKFLKIMFSYNNKELIINETVPNRFSPKSPDKAHLNLHINSLELGDSAVYFCASSRSEVTEGYTFGSGTRLTVV.

This sequence joins TRBV4-1 and TRBJ2-5; 7 bases agree with TRBD1. Germline values: CDR1 MGHRA, CDR2 YSYEKL. The CDR3 totals 19 residues. V lost 1 base, J lost 2 bases, and 16 bases stayed unmatched. CDR3: CASSQAILSGDRAQETQYF. CDR3 DNA sequence: TGCGCCAGCAGCCAAGCAATCCTATCCGGCGACAGGGCTCAAGAGACCCAGTACTTC.

In this sample, this clonotype turned up a few times. This sequence joins TRBV12-3 or TRBV12-4 and TRBJ2-1, with TRBD2 identical over 12 bases. This CDR3 is 16 amino acids long. Trimming took 4 bases from V and 1 from J; bases not matched to a gene: 2. Written as DNA, the CDR3 is TGTGCCAGCAGTTCCGGACTAGCGGGATCCTACAATGAGCAGTTCTTC. Protein: CASSSGLAGSYNEQFF.